The clone carrying this TCR beta chain was counted between two and nine times. The junction had 6 bases not matched to a gene; V was cut back by 5 bases and J by 2 bases. The CDR3 length is 16 residues. Germline V gene lookup returns CDR1 SGHTA and CDR2 FQGTGA. These data originate in a study of T-cell reconstitution after alpha-beta-depleted transplantation in children. Unique molecular identifiers were used to barcode this TCRbeta library. TCRdb reprocessed the PCR reads with MiXCR, giving one entry per CDR3 protein. The data hold about 270,000 distinct CDR3 sequences, with over 8% observed a single time.

The sample here was PBMCs from the stem cell graft donor, taken from the stem cell graft. This chain links TRBV7-3 with TRBJ2-3, with TRBD2 matching 11 bases. The receptor was derived from a human donor who donated a stem cell graft to a child with SCID. The CDR3 is CASSATSGGATDTQYF. In DNA, the CDR3 is TGTGCCAGCAGCGCAACTAGCGGGGGAGCCACAGATACGCAGTATTTT.